Here is one T cell receptor (beta chain) with its context. The sample originates from a study of blood T cell repertoires in COVID-19. Study information: There were acute and convalescent COVID-19 samples, and they came from the United States, Italy and Spain. Sample material is recorded as cDNA or gDNA derived from T cells, B-cell-depleted T cells, or PBMCs.

Original processing notes: Estimated nucleated cell counts came from reference gene primer amplification. Repertoires were generated with immunoSEQ multiplex PCR, while TCRdb's copy carries only in-frame clones and drops some. The DNA was the basis for D and trimming; V, J and clone size are from that table. The table includes more than 95,000 clones, around 84% detected once. This CDR3 is built from 11 residues. Germline-derived CDR1 and CDR2 are MNHEY and SVGAGI. Trimming took off 7 bases at V and 5 bases at J, with 9 bases between the two ends. The TCR was taken from a woman aged 80 or over with acute or convalescent COVID-19. V is TRBV6-5 and J is TRBJ2-7; TRBD1 might be the D (5 bases). The sequenced sample consisted of peripheral blood. The CDR3 loop reads CASMGRDEQYF. CDR3 sequence (DNA): TGTGCCAGCATGGGCAGGGACGAGCAGTACTTC.